These 21 T cell receptor beta chains were sequenced from one sample in a study of post-analysis software for immune sequencing data. Overall study findings and caveats: About 5 TRBV segments were more frequent in patients than controls; TRBV5-6, TRBV5-1 and TRBV20-1 belonged to this group.

Included in the TCR beta cDNA libraries were unique molecular identifiers. One entry per CDR3 protein results from TCRdb running MiXCR on the PCR reads. The sample shows fewer than 600,000 distinct CDR3 sequences, roughly 45% of them seen only once. Antigen specificity for these receptors is unknown. Sequenced: blood. The receptor source for this set is a girl between 5 and 17 years old with multiple sclerosis.

This clonotype has more than one count but fewer than ten. The chain links TRBV7-9 to TRBJ2-1, with TRBD2 identical over 11 bases. Germline V gene lookup returns CDR1 SEHNR and CDR2 FQNEAQ (reference sequence). The CDR3 is 18 amino acids. V dropped 1 base and J dropped 9; count of bases not matched to a gene: 14. The CDR3 DNA is TGTGCCAGCAGCTTAGAGTGGGAGACTAGCGGGATATCCGGTGAGCAGTTCTTC. It codes for CASSLEWETSGISGEQFF.

This clonotype has more than one count but fewer than ten. The gene calls are TRBV6-5 and TRBJ2-7; possibly TRBD1 for D (5 bases). The CDR3 covers 14 residues. Looked up from germline, CDR1 is MNHEY and CDR2 is SVGAGI. The V end lost 0 bases, the J end lost 0 bases, and 6 bases lay between the germline ends. The CDR3 loop reads CASSYSTASYEQYF. The DNA of the CDR3 is TGTGCCAGCAGTTACTCGACAGCCTCCTACGAGCAGTACTTC.

This sequence joins TRBV10-3 and TRBJ2-7; D tentatively fits TRBD1 or TRBD2 (5 bases each). Trimming cost V 6 bases and J 2 bases, with 14 bases left between them. CDR1 is ENHRY and CDR2 is SYGVKD in the germline V gene. The CDR3 runs 14 residues. CDR3 sequence (DNA): TGTGCCATCAGCGTCGGCCCGGGACCCTACGAGCAGTACTTC. Translating gives CAISVGPGPYEQYF.

The rearrangement joins TRBV29-1 to TRBJ2-2; D gene unclear. This CDR3 spans 14 amino acids. Looked up from germline, CDR1 is SQVTM and CDR2 is ANQGSEA. V lost 0 bases and J 7 bases, leaving 12 bases between the germline ends. For the CDR3, the DNA is TGCAGCGTTGAAGATCGTATGGGGTTCGGGGAGCTGTTTTTT. It specifies CSVEDRMGFGELFF.

This clonotype has only a few counts. V and J are TRBV4-2 and TRBJ2-1; 11 bases agree with TRBD2. The CDR3 length is 18 residues. Germline lookup yields CDR1 LGHNA and CDR2 YNFKEQ. Losses at the gene ends were 2 bases for V and 7 bases for J; bases not matched to a gene: 13. CDR3 protein: CASSQPLAGGGLGNEQFF. The CDR3 bases are TGTGCCAGCAGCCAACCCCTAGCGGGAGGCGGACTGGGTAATGAGCAGTTCTTC.

The rearrangement joins TRBV27 to TRBJ2-1, with TRBD2 matching over 8 bases. The germline CDR1 and CDR2 sequences are MNHEY and SMNVEV (reference sequence). V lost 6 bases to trimming and J lost 4 bases; unmatched junction nucleotides: 11. There are 16 residues in the CDR3. CDR3 loop: CASSKIPGTRYNEQFF. The DNA for the CDR3 is TGTGCCAGCAGCAAAATCCCCGGGACTAGATACAATGAGCAGTTCTTC.

The chain combines TRBV24-1 with TRBJ2-3, with 10 bases lining up with TRBD2. The CDR3 has 16 amino acids. Germline V gene lookup returns CDR1 KGHDR and CDR2 SFDVKD. The junction had 5 bases not matched to a gene; V was cut back by 4 bases and J by 2 bases. The CDR3 spells CATSESLAGYTDTQYF. The CDR3 DNA is TGTGCCACCAGTGAGTCACTAGCGGGGTACACAGATACGCAGTATTTT.

This clonotype has a count of ten or more. The chain has TRBV6-2 or TRBV6-3 and TRBJ2-1, with D possibly TRBD1 on 6 matching bases. The CDR3 consists of 16 residues. V lost 5 bases to trimming and J lost 4 bases, with 18 bases between them. CDR1 MNHEY and CDR2 SVGEGT come from the germline V gene. This CDR3 is CASSNRERTLYNEQFF. The DNA of the CDR3 is TGTGCCAGCAGTAACAGGGAAAGGACACTTTACAATGAGCAGTTCTTC.

The chain recombines TRBV29-1 with TRBJ2-5, with D uncertain. The V and J ends lost 5 bases and 0 bases respectively, with 4 bases between them. CDR3 length: 11 amino acids. Germline CDR1 reads SQVTM; CDR2 reads ANQGSEA. Here the CDR3 reads CSVLHQETQYF. In nucleotides, the CDR3 is TGCAGCGTTTTACACCAAGAGACCCAGTACTTC.

This clonotype was counted ten times or more. This chain joins TRBV29-1 and TRBJ2-5; D is possibly TRBD1 or TRBD2 (5 bases each). Trimming removed 0 bases at V and 13 bases at J, with 18 bases between. Looked up from germline, CDR1 is SQVTM and CDR2 is ANQGSEA. This CDR3 comprises 13 residues. The CDR3 protein is CSVEDLGTMRRYF. CDR3 DNA: TGCAGCGTTGAAGATCTGGGGACGATGAGGCGGTACTTC.

CDR3 loop: CASSVRQGAEQYF. The CDR3 nucleotides read TGTGCCAGCAGCGTTCGACAGGGCGCCGAGCAGTACTTC. The V call is TRBV7-3, the J call TRBJ2-5, with 7 bases aligning to TRBD1. The DNA matches TRBJ2-7 better at its end, which makes the J call doubtful. The CDR3 runs to 13 residues. The germline V gene encodes CDR1 SGHTA and CDR2 FQGTGA.

The rearrangement uses TRBV18 and TRBJ2-7; the D gene is possibly TRBD2 (5 bases). The length of the CDR3 is 14 residues. Trimming took 3 bases from V and 3 from J, leaving 12 bases between them. The germline CDR1 and CDR2 sequences are KGHSH and LQKENI. The CDR3 sequence is CASSPGRGNYEQYF. DNA for the CDR3: TGTGCCAGCTCACCTGGCCGGGGTAACTACGAGCAGTACTTC.

This clonotype was seen only a few times. V is TRBV3-1 and J is TRBJ2-7; either TRBD1 or TRBD2 may supply D (5 bases each). Trimming took off 2 bases at V and 10 bases at J, with 12 bases between the two ends. The CDR3 consists of 12 residues. The germline CDR1 and CDR2 sequences are LGHDT and YNNKEL (reference sequence). The DNA for the CDR3 is TGTGCCAGCAGCCAAACCCAGAGGGACCAGTACTTC. Its translation: CASSQTQRDQYF.

The genes are TRBV11-2 and TRBJ2-3, with D possibly TRBD2 on 6 matching bases. The CDR3 is 15 amino acids. V lost 4 bases, J lost 0 bases, and 11 bases lay in between. CDR1 and CDR2 (germline): SGHAT, FQNNGV. CDR3 amino acids: CASSSGSSSTDTQYF. DNA of the CDR3: TGTGCCAGCAGCTCCGGGAGTTCTAGCACAGATACGCAGTATTTT.

There are a few counts of this clonotype. The chain employs TRBV12-3 or TRBV12-4 and TRBJ2-7; a weak D match, TRBD2 (6 bases). Between the trimmed V and J ends, which lost 4 bases and 0 bases, there was a span of 13 bases. There are 15 residues in the CDR3. DNA for the CDR3: TGTGCCAGCAGTTCCCCACGGCGGGGCTCCTACGAGCAGTACTTC. Encoded protein: CASSSPRRGSYEQYF.

In its sample, this clonotype was seen a few times. The chain carries TRBV6-1 and TRBJ2-1; 9 bases are a match to TRBD1. This CDR3 has 13 residues. Trimming cost V 8 bases and J 6 bases; bases outside gene matches: 5. In germline, CDR1 is MNHNS, CDR2 SASEGT. The CDR3 is CASGMDRGNEQFF. CDR3 bases: TGTGCCAGCGGGATGGACAGGGGCAATGAGCAGTTCTTC.

This chain uses TRBV11-2 with TRBJ2-3; perhaps TRBD1 as D (6 bases). Trimming took 5 bases from V and 3 from J, leaving 15 bases between them. This CDR3 is built from 15 residues. Germline CDR1 is SGHAT and CDR2 is FQNNGV. The CDR3 loop reads CASSLGGFVTDTQYF. CDR3 nucleotides: TGTGCCAGCAGCCTTGGGGGCTTTGTGACAGATACGCAGTATTTT.

For this clonotype: A junction boundary mismatches the germline segment, possibly from a read error. This chain uses TRBV7-3 with TRBJ2-3; the D call may be TRBD1 or TRBD2 (7 bases each). The CDR3 contains 15 residues. Germline V gene data show CDR1 as SGHTA and CDR2 as FQGTGA. The CDR3 sequence is CAGSLEDRRGDTQYF. For the CDR3, the DNA is TGTGCCGGCAGCTTAGAGGACAGGCGGGGGGATACGCAGTATTTT.

The CDR3 reads CASSLETGGATNEKLFF. CDR3 coding DNA: TGTGCCAGCAGCTTGGAGACAGGAGGCGCAACTAATGAAAAACTGTTTTTT. The chain carries TRBV5-8 and TRBJ1-4, with D possibly being TRBD1 (6 bases). CDR1 SGHTS and CDR2 YDEGEE come from the germline V gene. CDR3 length equals 17 residues. V was shortened by 0 bases and J by 0 bases, with 12 bases between the two germline ends.

This clonotype has only one observation. V gene TRBV15 combines with J gene TRBJ2-1, with D maybe TRBD2 (6 bases). V was shortened by 3 bases and J by 7 bases, with 13 bases between the two germline ends. The CDR3 loop spans 14 amino acids. The germline V gene has CDR1 LNHNV and CDR2 YYDKDF (reference sequence). CDR3 DNA: TGTGCCACCAGCAGTGTCGGGAGTACGAATGAGCAGTTCTTC. This encodes CATSSVGSTNEQFF.

The CDR3 here is CASSLGVRLALDEQFF. CDR3 sequence (DNA): TGTGCCAGCAGTTTGGGGGTGCGACTAGCCCTCGATGAGCAGTTCTTC. The V call is TRBV6-5, the J call TRBJ2-1, with 7 positions matching TRBD2. Looked up from germline, CDR1 is MNHEY and CDR2 is SVGAGI. Trimming took 4 bases from V and 8 from J; bases not matched to a gene: 14. The CDR3 consists of 16 residues.